The T cell receptor (beta chain) under discussion was sequenced for a study of blood T cell repertoires in COVID-19. For the study at large: Some COVID-19 samples were acute and others convalescent; all came from the United States, Italy and Spain. The analysed material was cDNA or gDNA that came from T cells, B-cell-depleted T cells, or PBMCs.

Per the original methods: Cell counts per sample came from amplifying reference gene primers. TCRdb keeps only in-frame clones here, not all; method: immunoSEQ multiplex PCR. The V and J calls and the clone size are those of that table, but D and trimming were determined from the DNA. The sample has roughly 70,000 clones, 80% to 95% seen once. Sequenced: peripheral blood. The receptor was derived from a human donor in a cohort sampled during active COVID-19.

The CDR3 DNA is TGTGCCACCAGTGATTTGCAGGCGAACTATGGCTACACCTTC. It yields the protein CATSDLQANYGYTF. This sequence joins TRBV24-1 and TRBJ1-2; D not certain. V lost 0 bases and J 2 bases, leaving 6 bases between the germline ends. Germline CDR1 is KGHDR and CDR2 is SFDVKD. The CDR3 loop spans 14 amino acids.